Listed below are T cell receptor beta chains from one sample, sequenced in a study of shared clonotypes between healthy human individuals. Sequencing used immunoSEQ multiplex PCR; TCRdb keeps in-frame clones, though not all of them. The sample has more than 2 million clones, roughly 94% seen once; the top ten hold approximately 0.13%. Material for sequencing was naive CD4+ T cells sorted from blood. The receptors shown here come from a man younger than 35 in good health. Each CDR3 is given with its conserved first and last residue. D genes are given only for firm matches. Clone size is shown for a subset of rows, as once, few, many or a class of expanded clone.

v_gene	j_gene	d_gene	abundance	CDR3aa	CDR3nt
TRBV7-6	TRBJ2-5	-	-	CASSLVGSQETQYF	TGTGCCAGCAGCTTAGTTGGCAGCCAAGAGACCCAGTACTTC
TRBV5-1	TRBJ2-2	TRBD1	-	CASSSDPQGQGFTGELFF	TGCGCCAGCAGCTCGGATCCCCAGGGACAGGGCTTCACCGGGGAGCTGTTTTTT
TRBV18	TRBJ2-7	-	-	CASSPGYSQGEQYF	TGTGCCAGCTCTCCCGGCTACTCACAAGGCGAGCAGTACTTC
TRBV4-2	TRBJ2-3	TRBD2	-	CASSQNGLAGTDTQYF	TGTGCCAGCAGCCAAAACGGGCTAGCGGGCACAGATACGCAGTATTTT
TRBV30	TRBJ2-7	-	-	CAWSAGHAYEQYF	TGTGCCTGGAGTGCGGGACATGCCTACGAGCAGTACTTC
TRBV6-5	TRBJ2-3	TRBD1	-	CASRKQGAITDTQYF	TGTGCCAGCAGGAAACAGGGGGCTATCACAGATACGCAGTATTTT
TRBV4-2	TRBJ2-3	TRBD2	-	CASSPRGTRATDTQYF	TGTGCCAGCAGCCCCCGGGGGACTAGAGCGACAGATACGCAGTATTTT
TRBV29-1	TRBJ2-1	-	once	CSVDVAGQPYNEQFF	TGCAGCGTTGATGTGGCGGGACAACCGTACAATGAGCAGTTCTTC
TRBV5-1	TRBJ1-2	-	-	CASSLGENYGYTF	TGCGCCAGCAGCTTGGGGGAAAACTATGGCTACACCTTC
TRBV6-5	TRBJ2-7	-	few	CASRPQRGSFYEQYF	TGTGCCAGCAGGCCCCAGAGAGGGTCCTTTTACGAGCAGTACTTC
TRBV30	TRBJ2-7	-	once	CAWSRPGVPPEEQYF	TGTGCCTGGAGTCGCCCCGGGGTCCCCCCTGAGGAGCAGTACTTC
TRBV5-1	TRBJ2-7	TRBD1	-	CASSWDRGTEQYF	TGCGCCAGCAGCTGGGACAGGGGGACCGAGCAGTACTTC
TRBV2	TRBJ2-5	TRBD2	-	CASSDRRGQETQYF	TGTGCCAGCAGTGATCGGCGGGGGCAAGAGACCCAGTACTTC
TRBV13	TRBJ2-7	TRBD1	-	CASSLSLQGYEQYF	TGTGCCAGCAGCTTAAGTTTACAGGGGTACGAGCAGTACTTC
TRBV5-1	TRBJ2-7	TRBD2	-	CASSLGGTSSYEQYF	TGCGCCAGCAGCTTGGGAGGGACTAGCTCTTACGAGCAGTACTTC
TRBV30	TRBJ2-7	TRBD1	-	CAWSVLRTGPYEQYF	TGTGCCTGGAGTGTACTCCGGACAGGCCCCTACGAGCAGTACTTC
TRBV4-1	TRBJ2-5	-	-	CASSQADSRRETQYF	TGCGCCAGCAGCCAAGCCGATTCCCGGAGGGAGACCCAGTACTTC
TRBV9	TRBJ2-1	TRBD2	-	CASSSRLAGYNEQFF	TGTGCCAGCAGCTCCCGACTAGCGGGTTACAATGAGCAGTTCTTC
TRBV5-1	TRBJ1-3	-	-	CASSLEPPISGNTIYF	TGCGCCAGCAGCTTAGAACCCCCGATCTCTGGAAACACCATATATTTT
TRBV28	TRBJ2-3	TRBD1	once	CASSTGQGGTDTQYF	TGTGCCAGCAGTACCGGACAGGGGGGCACAGATACGCAGTATTTT
TRBV11-2	TRBJ1-1	TRBD1	-	CASSPRQGQNTEAFF	TGTGCCAGCAGCCCACGACAGGGGCAGAACACTGAAGCTTTCTTT
TRBV2	TRBJ2-3	-	-	CASRRRSDRGITDTQYF	TGTGCCAGCAGGCGACGTTCCGACAGAGGTATCACAGATACGCAGTATTTT
TRBV6-1	TRBJ1-3	-	-	CASSESWRTVGNTIYF	TGTGCCAGCAGTGAAAGCTGGAGGACAGTCGGAAACACCATATATTTT
TRBV12-5	TRBJ2-1	-	-	CASGFTGTNEQFF	TGTGCTAGTGGTTTCACCGGGACCAATGAGCAGTTCTTC
TRBV7-7	TRBJ2-1	-	-	CASSLHQQFF	TGTGCTAGCAGCTTACACCAACAGTTCTTC
TRBV10-3	TRBJ2-5	TRBD2	-	CAINSNRLAGGPETQYF	TGTGCCATCAATTCCAATCGACTAGCGGGGGGCCCAGAGACCCAGTACTTC
TRBV30	TRBJ2-2	-	-	CAWTSTLVGELFF	TGTGCCTGGACTAGCACTTTGGTCGGGGAGCTGTTTTTT
TRBV5-1	TRBJ1-5	-	once	CASSLPGEEGNQPQHF	TGCGCCAGCAGCTTGCCGGGGGAAGAGGGCAATCAGCCCCAGCATTTT
TRBV6-1	TRBJ1-1	-	-	CASSVTGLGTEAFF	TGTGCCAGCAGTGTGACCGGGTTAGGAACTGAAGCTTTCTTT